This T cell receptor beta chain was identified in a study of technical replicates of blood from a handful of donors. Sequencing was performed with immunoSEQ multiplex PCR; in TCRdb, only in-frame clones are kept and a portion is missing. The sample includes 75,000 to 90,000 clones, approximately 90% of them seen just once. This clone was counted a single time. Germline V gene lookup returns CDR1 MNHEY and CDR2 SVGAGI. With 5 bases clipped from V and 5 bases from J, the junction kept 4 bases outside the gene matches. The CDR3 runs to 13 residues. The TCR was taken from a human donor in good health. The sequenced material came from T cells isolated from PBMCs. The chain is built from TRBV6-5 and TRBJ1-1; 8 positions match TRBD1. The CDR3 DNA is TGTGCCAGCAGTGACAGGGGATTTACTGAAGCTTTCTTT. This encodes CASSDRGFTEAFF.